The T cell receptor (beta chain) under discussion was sequenced for a study of shared clonotypes between healthy human individuals. Study outcomes and limitations: Only a few donors were included, so the genetic and exposure-history diversity represented was limited. Naive subsets, compared against memory subsets, generally had larger estimated richness values.

V was cut by 0 bases and J by 2 bases, with 15 bases left in between. The CDR3 has 17 amino acids. The germline gives CDR1 SGHVS, CDR2 FQNEAQ. Assay execution proceeded at the deep level. Genomic DNA (from each subset) was split evenly across several immunoSEQ plates. Sequenced by immunoSEQ multiplex PCR; TCRdb stores in-frame clones only, minus some. The table lists about 1.5 million clones, 96% of them singletons. Worth noting for this clone: What it binds is not known.

Sequencing was carried out using naive CD4+ T cells sorted from blood. Subset described: CD45RA+ positively selected. This clonotype was sampled from a young man in good health. The V gene is TRBV7-8, the J gene TRBJ2-3; D possibly corresponds to TRBD2 (7 bases). The CDR3 sequence: CASSLAKRGASTDTQYF. The CDR3 DNA reads as TGTGCCAGCAGCTTAGCAAAACGGGGGGCTTCCACAGATACGCAGTATTTT.